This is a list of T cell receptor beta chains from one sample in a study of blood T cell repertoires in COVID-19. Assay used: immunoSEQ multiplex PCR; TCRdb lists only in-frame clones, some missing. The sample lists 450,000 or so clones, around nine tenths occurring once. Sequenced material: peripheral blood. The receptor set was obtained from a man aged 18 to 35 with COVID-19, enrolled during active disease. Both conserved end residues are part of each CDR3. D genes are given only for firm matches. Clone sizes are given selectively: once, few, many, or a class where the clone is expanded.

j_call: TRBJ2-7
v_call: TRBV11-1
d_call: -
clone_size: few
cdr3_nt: TGTGCCAGCAGCCTCCCAAGCCCTTCCTACGAGCAGTACTTC
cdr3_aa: CASSLPSPSYEQYF

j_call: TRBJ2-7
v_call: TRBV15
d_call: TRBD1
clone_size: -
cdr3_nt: TGTGCCACCAGCAGAGATGAGGGGGACAGGCGGTTTTACGACGAGCAGTACTTC
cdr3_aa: CATSRDEGDRRFYDEQYF

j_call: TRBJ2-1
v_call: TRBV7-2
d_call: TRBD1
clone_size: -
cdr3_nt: TGTGCCAGCAGCCCCTTTCCGGGACAGATCTACAATGAGCAGTTCTTC
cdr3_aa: CASSPFPGQIYNEQFF

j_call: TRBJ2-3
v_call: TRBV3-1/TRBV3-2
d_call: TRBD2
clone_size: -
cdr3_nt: TGTGCCAGCAGCCACCGGGCGGGGGGGCGAGATACGCAGTATTTT
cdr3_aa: CASSHRAGGRDTQYF

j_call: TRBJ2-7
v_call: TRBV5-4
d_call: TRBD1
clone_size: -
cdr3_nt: TGTGCCAGCAGAAAGGACAGGGGGCTCTACGAGCAGTACTTC
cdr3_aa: CASRKDRGLYEQYF

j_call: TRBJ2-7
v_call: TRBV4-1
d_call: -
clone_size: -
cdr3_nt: TGCGCCAGCAGCCAAGCGGACAGTGTCCTCTACGAGCAGTACTTC
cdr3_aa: CASSQADSVLYEQYF

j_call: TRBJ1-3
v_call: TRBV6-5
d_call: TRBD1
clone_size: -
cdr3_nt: TGTGCCAGCTCCCGGGACAGCAGTACTGGAAACACCATATATTTT
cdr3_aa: CASSRDSSTGNTIYF

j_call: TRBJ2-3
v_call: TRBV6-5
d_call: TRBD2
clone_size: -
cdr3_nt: TGTGCCAGCAGTTTGGGGGGGACTAGGAGGGATACGCAGTATTTT
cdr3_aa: CASSLGGTRRDTQYF

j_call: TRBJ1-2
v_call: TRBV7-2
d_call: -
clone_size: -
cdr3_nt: TGTGCCAGCAGCTTAAGTCAGAACTATGGCTACACCTTC
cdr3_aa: CASSLSQNYGYTF

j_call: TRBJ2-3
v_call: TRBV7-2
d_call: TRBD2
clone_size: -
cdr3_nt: TGTGCCAGCAGCTTAGGGCGGGGGGCTAGCACAGATACGCAGTATTTT
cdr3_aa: CASSLGRGASTDTQYF

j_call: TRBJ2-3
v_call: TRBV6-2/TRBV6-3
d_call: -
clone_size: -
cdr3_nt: TGTGCCAGCAGTTATTCGAGTACTACGCAGTATTTT
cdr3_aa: CASSYSSTTQYF

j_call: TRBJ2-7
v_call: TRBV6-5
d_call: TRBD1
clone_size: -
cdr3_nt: TGTGCCACCTTACCCTGGACAGGGGAGAACTACGAGCAGTACTTC
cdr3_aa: CATLPWTGENYEQYF

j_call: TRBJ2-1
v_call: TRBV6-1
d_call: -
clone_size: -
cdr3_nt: TGTGCCAGCAGTGAAGGGACTACCGGCAATGAGCAGTTCTTC
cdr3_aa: CASSEGTTGNEQFF

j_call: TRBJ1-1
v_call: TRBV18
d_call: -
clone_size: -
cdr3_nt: TGTGCCAGCTCACCAGCGCAGGGCGGGGGCACTGAAGCTTTCTTT
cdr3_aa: CASSPAQGGGTEAFF

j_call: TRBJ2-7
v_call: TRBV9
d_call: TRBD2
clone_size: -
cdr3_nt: TGTGCCAGCAGTCGCGACCGGGGTGTGGGCGGGAGATTCTACGAGCAGTACTTC
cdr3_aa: CASSRDRGVGGRFYEQYF

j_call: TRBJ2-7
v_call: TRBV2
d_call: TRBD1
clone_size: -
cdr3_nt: TGTGCCAGCAGTGACTACAGGGGCGAGCAGTACTTC
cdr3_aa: CASSDYRGEQYF

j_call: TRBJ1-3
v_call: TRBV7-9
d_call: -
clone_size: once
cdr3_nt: TGTGCCAGCAGCTTAGCGGACGGAGGGAGCTCTGGAAACACCATATATTTT
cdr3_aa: CASSLADGGSSGNTIYF

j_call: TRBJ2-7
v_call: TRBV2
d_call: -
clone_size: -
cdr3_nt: TGTGCCAGCGAAGACCGGGACAACTCCTACGAGCAGTACTTC
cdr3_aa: CASEDRDNSYEQYF

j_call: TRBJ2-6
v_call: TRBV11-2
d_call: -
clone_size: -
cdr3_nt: TGTGCCAGCAGCTTAGTTCCAGCGAGCTCTGGGGCCAACGTCCTGACTTTC
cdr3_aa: CASSLVPASSGANVLTF

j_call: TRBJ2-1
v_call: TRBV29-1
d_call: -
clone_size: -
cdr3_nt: TGCAGCGTTGTTGGATTCGGGTTACACTACAATGAGCAGTTCTTC
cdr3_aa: CSVVGFGLHYNEQFF

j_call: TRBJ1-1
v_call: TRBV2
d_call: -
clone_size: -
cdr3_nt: TGTGCCAGCAACGGGGTACTCATGAACACTGAAGCTTTCTTT
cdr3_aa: CASNGVLMNTEAFF

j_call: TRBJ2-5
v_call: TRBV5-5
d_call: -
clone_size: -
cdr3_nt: TGTGCCAGCAGCTTGGGTCGACTAGGAGAGACCCAGTACTTC
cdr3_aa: CASSLGRLGETQYF

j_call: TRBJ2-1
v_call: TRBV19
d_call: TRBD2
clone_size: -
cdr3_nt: TGTGCCAGTAGTTTAGCGGGAGGGCCCAATGAGCAGTTCTTC
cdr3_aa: CASSLAGGPNEQFF

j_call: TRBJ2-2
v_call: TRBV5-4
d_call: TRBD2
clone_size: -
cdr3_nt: TGTGCCAGCAGTAAAACCGGGAGGGGCACCGGGGAGCTGTTTTTT
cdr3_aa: CASSKTGRGTGELFF

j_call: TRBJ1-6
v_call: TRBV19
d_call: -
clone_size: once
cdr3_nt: TGTGCCAGTAGTATATCCCGGGCAGGGGTACGGTCACCCCTCCACTTT
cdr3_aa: CASSISRAGVRSPLHF

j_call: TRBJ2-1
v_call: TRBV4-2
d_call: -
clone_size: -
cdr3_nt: TGTGCCAGCAGCCAAGGGGACACTAGTATCAATGAGCAGTTCTTC
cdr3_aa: CASSQGDTSINEQFF

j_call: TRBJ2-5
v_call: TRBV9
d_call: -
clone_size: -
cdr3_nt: TGTGCCAGCAGCGCGCGGGACGGGACAGTGGATCAGACCCAGTACTTC
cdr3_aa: CASSARDGTVDQTQYF

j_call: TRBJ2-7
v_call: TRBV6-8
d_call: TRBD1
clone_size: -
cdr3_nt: TGTGAGCCGGGACAGCGAACCTACGAGCAGTACTTC
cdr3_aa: CEPGQRTYEQYF

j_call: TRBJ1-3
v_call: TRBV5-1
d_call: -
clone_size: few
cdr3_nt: TGCGCCAGCAGCTTGGATACCGCAGCTGGAAACACCATATATTTT
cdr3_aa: CASSLDTAAGNTIYF

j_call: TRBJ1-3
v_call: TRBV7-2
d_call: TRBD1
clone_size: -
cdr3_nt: TGTGCCAGCAGGCCCACAGGGGGTGGAAACACCATATATTTT
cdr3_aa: CASRPTGGGNTIYF

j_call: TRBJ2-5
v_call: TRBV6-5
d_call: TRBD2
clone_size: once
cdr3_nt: TGTGCCAGCAGTTACTCGGGAACTAGCGGATGGGAGACCCAGTACTTC
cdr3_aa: CASSYSGTSGWETQYF

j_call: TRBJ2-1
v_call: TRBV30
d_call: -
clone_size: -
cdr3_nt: TGTGCCTGGAGTCAGGGCAACAATGAGCAGTTCTTC
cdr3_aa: CAWSQGNNEQFF

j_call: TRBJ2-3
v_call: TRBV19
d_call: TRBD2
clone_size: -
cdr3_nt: TGTGCCAGTAGTAGTTTAGCGGGAGGGCGCGCAGATACGCAGTATTTT
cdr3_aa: CASSSLAGGRADTQYF

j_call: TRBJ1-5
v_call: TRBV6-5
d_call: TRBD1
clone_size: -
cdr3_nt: TGTGCCAGCATTCTCAGGGGGAGCAATCAGCCCCAGCATTTT
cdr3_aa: CASILRGSNQPQHF

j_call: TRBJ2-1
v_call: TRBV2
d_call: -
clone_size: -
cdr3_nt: TGTGCCAGCAGTATGAGGGCGTCCTACAATGAGCAGTTCTTC
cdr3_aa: CASSMRASYNEQFF

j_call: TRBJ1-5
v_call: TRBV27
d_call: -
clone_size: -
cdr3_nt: TGTGCCAGCAGTCCTGACTACAGGGATTGGAAACAGCCCCAGCATTTT
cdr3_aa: CASSPDYRDWKQPQHF

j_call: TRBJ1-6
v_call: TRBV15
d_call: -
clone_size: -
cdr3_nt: TGTGCCACCAGCAACCGGACAATATATAATTCACCCCTCCACTTT
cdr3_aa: CATSNRTIYNSPLHF

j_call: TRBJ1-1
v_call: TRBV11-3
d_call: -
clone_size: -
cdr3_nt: TGTGCCAGCAGCTTATCAGGGTCGAACACTGAAGCTTTCTTT
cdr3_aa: CASSLSGSNTEAFF

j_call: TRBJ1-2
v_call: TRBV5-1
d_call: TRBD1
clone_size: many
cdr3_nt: TGCGCCAGCAGCTTCGGGACAGGGTCTACCGGCTACACCTTC
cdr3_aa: CASSFGTGSTGYTF

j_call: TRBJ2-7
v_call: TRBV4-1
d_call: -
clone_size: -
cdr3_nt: TGCGCCAGCAGCCAAGAGCCGCGCTACGAGCAGTACTTC
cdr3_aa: CASSQEPRYEQYF

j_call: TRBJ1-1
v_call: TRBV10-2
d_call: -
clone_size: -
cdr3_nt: TGCGCCAGCGGAGTGAACACTGAAGCTTTCTTT
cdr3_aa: CASGVNTEAFF

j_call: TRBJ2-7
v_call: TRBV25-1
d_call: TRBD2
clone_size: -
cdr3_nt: TGTGCCAGCAGTGACCTAGCGGGGGCCTACGAGCAGTACTTC
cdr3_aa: CASSDLAGAYEQYF

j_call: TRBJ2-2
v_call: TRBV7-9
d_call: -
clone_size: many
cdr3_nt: TGTGCCAGCAGCTATGTCCCGGGGTTTCAGGCCGGGGAGCTGTTTTTT
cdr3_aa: CASSYVPGFQAGELFF

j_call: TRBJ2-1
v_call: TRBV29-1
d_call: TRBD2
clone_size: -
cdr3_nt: TGCAGCGGGACTAGCCCCTACAATGAGCAGTTCTTC
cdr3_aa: CSGTSPYNEQFF

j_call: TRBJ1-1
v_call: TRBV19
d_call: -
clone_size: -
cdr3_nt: TGTGCCAGTAGTCCCCGAACCGACAGGCGCATGAACACTGAAGCTTTCTTT
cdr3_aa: CASSPRTDRRMNTEAFF